A single sample is the source of the 25 T cell receptor beta chains below, sequenced in a study of blood T cell repertoires in COVID-19. Clones were sequenced by immunoSEQ multiplex PCR, and TCRdb holds only the in-frame ones, with some missing. This table holds some 250,000 clones, approximately 84% found once. The sequenced sample was PBMCs or T cells enriched from blood (not recorded which). The source is a man between 35 and 55 years old who had recovered from COVID-19.

The chain links TRBV30 to TRBJ1-1, with D uncertain. This CDR3 has 13 residues. Germline assignment: CDR1 GTSNPN and CDR2 SVGIG (reference sequence). The V gene lost 0 bases and the J gene lost 0 bases, with 5 bases spanning the gap. CDR3 amino acids: CAWSVELNTEAFF. The CDR3 DNA reads as TGTGCCTGGAGTGTCGAGTTGAACACTGAAGCTTTCTTT.

The chain recombines TRBV3-1 (or the pseudogene TRBV3-2) with TRBJ2-5; weak D call: TRBD2 (7 bases). Germline V gives CDR1 LGHDT, CDR2 YNNKEL (reference sequence). The V gene lost 1 base and the J gene lost 4 bases, with 13 bases spanning the gap. The CDR3 runs 15 residues. The CDR3 sequence is CASSQGSGGSETQYF. The CDR3 nucleotides are TGTGCCAGCAGCCAAGGGTCGGGGGGCTCAGAGACCCAGTACTTC.

The J gene is TRBJ1-1, the V gene TRBV28; 7 nucleotides align to TRBD1. Germline-derived CDR1 and CDR2 are MDHEN and SYDVKM. V lost 6 bases to trimming and J lost 11 bases; unmatched junction nucleotides: 12. The CDR3 runs 13 residues. The CDR3 loop reads CASRQGRGLWAFF. The CDR3 coding sequence is TGTGCCAGCAGACAGGGTAGGGGGCTGTGGGCTTTCTTT.

The genes are TRBV7-2 and TRBJ1-3; D is unresolved. This CDR3 is built from 14 residues. Germline V gene data show CDR1 as SGHTA and CDR2 as FQGNSA. V was clipped by 1 base and J by 7 bases, with 11 bases between them. The CDR3 loop is CASSLEQSGNTIYF. The CDR3 nucleotides are TGTGCCAGCAGCTTAGAACAAAGCGGGAACACCATATATTTT.

V gene TRBV9 combines with J gene TRBJ1-6; 8 bases map to TRBD1. The junction had 7 bases not matched to a gene; V was cut back by 3 bases and J by 2 bases. The germline V gene has CDR1 SGDLS and CDR2 YYNGEE. This CDR3 has 17 amino acids. Here the CDR3 reads CASSAAGGAAYNSPLHF. Here the CDR3 DNA reads TGTGCCAGCAGCGCCGCAGGGGGCGCCGCCTATAATTCACCCCTCCACTTT. Full variable domain (outside the CDR3, taken from reference TRBV9 and TRBJ1-6): DSGVTQTPKHLITATGQRVTLRCSPRSGDLSVYWYQQSLDQGLQFLIQYYNGEERAKGNILERFSAQQFPDLHSELNLSSLELGDSALYFCASSAAGGAAYNSPLHFGNGTRLTVT.

The chain is built from TRBV28 and TRBJ2-1, with 8 positions matching TRBD1. Germline lookup yields CDR1 MDHEN and CDR2 SYDVKM. Trimming removed 3 bases from V and 6 bases from J; junction bases left unmatched: 4. This CDR3 comprises 14 residues. CDR3 loop: CASSFLTGGNEQFF. The DNA of the CDR3 is TGTGCCAGCAGTTTCTTAACAGGGGGCAATGAGCAGTTCTTC.

This clone was counted between two and nine times. The DNA for the CDR3 is TGTGCCAGCAGTTTACAGGGGCCTCGAGGGGATTCACCCCTCCACTTT. Amino acid sequence: CASSLQGPRGDSPLHF. The chain uses TRBV28 and TRBJ1-6, with D possibly TRBD1 on 6 matching bases. The germline CDR1 and CDR2 sequences are MDHEN and SYDVKM. This CDR3 contains 16 residues. Trimming left V 2 bases short and J 8 bases short, with 16 bases between.

The CDR3 DNA reads as TGCGCCAGCAGCCAAGGGGCAGGGGTTTCAAGCTATGGCTACACCTTC. Its translation: CASSQGAGVSSYGYTF. The genes are TRBV4-3 and TRBJ1-2; D possibly corresponds to TRBD1 (6 bases). Germline V gene lookup returns CDR1 LGHNA and CDR2 YSLEER. The CDR3 contains 16 residues. V shed 1 base and J shed 4 bases, with 16 bases lying between them.

The rearrangement uses TRBV3-1 (or the pseudogene TRBV3-2) and TRBJ1-1, with a weak D call TRBD1 (5 bases). CDR1 is LGHDT, CDR2 YNNKEL, per germline (reference sequence). V was cut by 6 bases and J by 2 bases, with 13 bases left in between. The CDR3 is 14 amino acids. CDR3 nucleotide sequence: TGTGCCAGCAGTCCGACAGCATCCAACACTGAAGCTTTCTTT. Protein product: CASSPTASNTEAFF.

The chain links TRBV2 to TRBJ1-2; D gene unclear. Germline V gene data show CDR1 as SNHLY and CDR2 as FYNNEI. The V end was cut by 6 bases, the J end by 4 bases, with 9 bases between. The CDR3 extends over 12 amino acids. As DNA, the CDR3 is TGTGCCAGCAGGGGGAGTGGCTATGGCTACACCTTC. The encoded protein is CASRGSGYGYTF.

This sequence joins TRBV2 and TRBJ1-1; 7 bases are a match to TRBD1. CDR3 size: 14 residues. From germline, CDR1 is SNHLY and CDR2 FYNNEI. V gave up 7 bases and J gave up 1 base; unmatched junction bases: 6. The CDR3 DNA follows: TGTGCCAGCACCGCCAACAGGGGGAACACTGAAGCTTTCTTT. It translates to CASTANRGNTEAFF.

The V gene is TRBV21-1, the J gene TRBJ2-7; the table's D call, TRBD1, was not checked against the DNA. TRBV21-1 is recorded as a pseudogene. The CDR3 is made up of 16 amino acids. The CDR3 bases are TGTGCCAGCAGCAGGGGGCCGGGACGGCGAATATACGAGCAGTACTTC. Encoded protein: CASSRGPGRRIYEQYF.

CDR3 residues: CASSYEGTGYNEQFF. The DNA of the CDR3 is TGTGCCAGCAGTTACGAGGGGACAGGGTACAATGAGCAGTTCTTC. The rearrangement uses TRBV6-5 and TRBJ2-1; 9 nucleotides match TRBD1. The CDR3 has 15 amino acids. Germline CDR1 MNHEY, CDR2 SVGAGI. Unmatched junction bases numbered 3, after V lost 2 bases and J lost 4 bases.

The DNA for the CDR3 is TGTGCCAGTAGCCGACAGATTAACACTGAAGCTTTCTTT. It codes for CASSRQINTEAFF. This sequence joins TRBV10-3 and TRBJ1-1; a weak D match, TRBD1 (5 bases). The CDR3 runs 13 residues. Trimming left V 10 bases short and J 2 bases short, with 14 bases between. Germline loops: CDR1 ENHRY, CDR2 SYGVKD.

V and J are TRBV27 and TRBJ2-5, with 14 bases aligning to TRBD2. The CDR3 contains 15 residues. V lost 4 bases and J lost 5; bases outside the gene matches: 3. From germline, CDR1 is MNHEY and CDR2 SMNVEV (reference sequence). The CDR3 DNA sequence: TGTGCCAGCAGTTCGGGACTAGCGGGAGAGGAGACCCAGTACTTC. This encodes CASSSGLAGEETQYF.

This chain's CDR3 is CASSPTLNTEAFF. The CDR3 nucleotides read TGTGCCAGCAGTCCCACTCTGAACACTGAAGCTTTCTTT. The rearrangement joins TRBV27 to TRBJ1-1, with no clear D. The germline CDR1 and CDR2 sequences are MNHEY and SMNVEV (reference sequence). The CDR3 consists of 13 residues. The V end was cut by 5 bases, the J end by 0 bases, with 7 bases between.

In this sample, this clone turned up many times. The rearrangement joins TRBV7-2 to TRBJ2-1; D gene ambiguous. Trimming removed 3 bases from V and 5 bases from J, with 8 bases in between. CDR1 and CDR2 (germline): SGHTA, FQGNSA. CDR3 length equals 13 residues. CDR3 sequence (DNA): TGTGCCAGCAGCTTCAGCCGGGACAATGAGCAGTTCTTC. Encoded protein: CASSFSRDNEQFF. Filled out from reference TRBV7-2 and TRBJ2-1, the complete variable domain reads GAGVSQSPSNKVTEKGKDVELRCDPISGHTALYWYRQSLGQGLEFLIYFQGNSAPDKSGLPSDRFSAERTGGSVSTLTIQRTQQEDSAVYLCASSFSRDNEQFFGPGTRLTVL.

The chain links TRBV5-5 to TRBJ1-2; weak D call: TRBD1 (6 bases). Deletions cut 1 base from V and 0 bases from J, with 10 bases between. CDR3 length: 15 residues. Per the germline V gene, CDR1 is SGHKS and CDR2 is YYEKEE (reference sequence). CDR3 residues: CASSLIAGANYGYTF. The CDR3 nucleotides read TGTGCCAGCAGCTTGATCGCAGGGGCTAACTATGGCTACACCTTC.

This clone is a singleton in its sample. V usage is TRBV28 and J usage is TRBJ2-5, with 8 bases lining up with TRBD1. Per the germline V gene, CDR1 is MDHEN and CDR2 is SYDVKM. CDR3 length equals 16 residues. V trimming: 4 bases; J trimming: 5 bases; junction bases outside the gene matches: 12. CDR3 sequence: CASSSLTGELGETQYF. CDR3 nucleotide sequence: TGTGCCAGCAGTTCCCTGACAGGGGAGTTGGGGGAGACCCAGTACTTC.

V is TRBV30 and J is TRBJ2-1; maybe TRBD2 (6 bases). The V gene lost 2 bases and the J gene lost 4 bases, with 12 bases spanning the gap. The CDR3 has 14 residues. The V gene's germline CDR1 is GTSNPN and CDR2 SVGIG (reference sequence). The CDR3 DNA reads TGTGCCTGGAGTCACCGGGGACTTTACAATGAGCAGTTCTTC. Encoded protein: CAWSHRGLYNEQFF.

The chain combines TRBV30 with TRBJ2-1; D is ambiguous. V lost 0 bases and J lost 9, with 6 bases in between. CDR3 length: 11 amino acids. Germline assignment: CDR1 GTSNPN and CDR2 SVGIG (reference sequence). The DNA of the CDR3 is TGTGCCTGGAGTGTACGGGTTGAGCAGTTCTTC. As protein: CAWSVRVEQFF.

The rearrangement joins TRBV13 to TRBJ1-4, with TRBD1 identical over 8 bases. This CDR3 is built from 15 residues. The germline gives CDR1 PRHDT, CDR2 FYEKMQ (reference sequence). V shed 5 bases, J shed 6 bases, and the junction held 8 bases outside the gene matches. The CDR3 DNA is TGTGCCAGCAGCATACAGGGGGTGGGGGATGAAAAACTGTTTTTT. Its protein is CASSIQGVGDEKLFF. The variable domain in full, completed from reference TRBV13 and TRBJ1-4, reads AAGVIQSPRHLIKEKRETATLKCYPIPRHDTVYWYQQGPGQDPQFLISFYEKMQSDKGSIPDRFSAQQFSDYHSELNMSSLELGDSALYFCASSIQGVGDEKLFFGSGTQLSVL.

The V call is TRBV2, the J call TRBJ2-7, with D possibly TRBD2 on 6 matching bases. Germline V gene lookup returns CDR1 SNHLY and CDR2 FYNNEI. The CDR3 is 13 residues long. The V end lost 8 bases, the J end lost 0 bases, and 11 bases lay between the germline ends. The CDR3 region has the DNA TGTGCCAGCGGAGGGGATTACTCCTACGAGCAGTACTTC. Translating gives CASGGDYSYEQYF.

The genes are TRBV6-1 and TRBJ1-2, with 8 bases fitting TRBD1. The CDR3 covers 15 residues. Trimming at V came to 3 bases and at J to 4 bases, leaving 7 bases not matched to a gene. Looked up from germline, CDR1 is MNHNS and CDR2 is SASEGT. CDR3 DNA: TGTGCCAGCAGTGAGACTCACAGGGGGAGCTATGGCTACACCTTC. Translated: CASSETHRGSYGYTF.

This chain uses TRBV5-4 with TRBJ1-1; 7 bases are shared with TRBD1. The CDR3 length is 13 residues. After removal of 2 bases from V and 4 bases from J, the junction contained 2 bases not matched to a gene. Germline V gene data show CDR1 as SGHNT and CDR2 as YYREEE (reference sequence). As DNA, the CDR3 is TGTGCCAGCAGCTTTCAGGGGGGCACTGAAGCTTTCTTT. It codes for CASSFQGGTEAFF.